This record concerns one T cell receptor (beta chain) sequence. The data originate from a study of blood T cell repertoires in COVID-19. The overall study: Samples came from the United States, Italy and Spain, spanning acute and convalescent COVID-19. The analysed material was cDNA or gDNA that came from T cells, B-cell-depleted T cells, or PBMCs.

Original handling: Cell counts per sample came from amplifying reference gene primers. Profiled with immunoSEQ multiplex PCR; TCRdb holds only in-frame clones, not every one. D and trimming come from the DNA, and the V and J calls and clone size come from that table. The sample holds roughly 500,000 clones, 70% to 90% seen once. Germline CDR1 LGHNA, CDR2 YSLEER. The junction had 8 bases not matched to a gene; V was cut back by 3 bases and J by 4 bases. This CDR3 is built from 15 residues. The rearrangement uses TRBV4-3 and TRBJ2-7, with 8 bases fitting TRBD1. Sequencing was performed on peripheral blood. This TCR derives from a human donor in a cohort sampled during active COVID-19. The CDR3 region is CASSQQGQGRYEQYF. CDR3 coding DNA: TGCGCCAGCAGCCAGCAAGGACAGGGCAGGTACGAGCAGTACTTC.